Presented here are 8 T cell receptor beta chains from one specimen sequenced in a study of blood T cell repertoires in COVID-19. Method: immunoSEQ multiplex PCR; TCRdb's copy keeps in-frame clones and lacks some. The repertoire holds around 400,000 clones, with more than 70% as singletons. Material: peripheral blood. Source of these receptors: a woman aged 55-70 years with COVID-19, enrolled during active disease.

There are a few counts of this clone. V is TRBV5-4 and J is TRBJ2-7; 11 bases line up with TRBD2. CDR3 length: 16 amino acids. Per germline, CDR1 SGHNT and CDR2 YYREEE (reference sequence). V dropped 0 bases and J dropped 3; count of bases not matched to a gene: 5. In nucleotides, the CDR3 is TGTGCCAGCAGCTTGGGTGGGACTAGCGGCCTCTACGAGCAGTACTTC. Its translation: CASSLGGTSGLYEQYF.

V usage is TRBV4-2 and J usage is TRBJ2-5; D remains unclear. Looked up from germline, CDR1 is LGHNA and CDR2 is YNFKEQ. This CDR3 spans 14 amino acids. The germline V and J ends were trimmed by 0 bases and 1 base, with 6 bases remaining between them. CDR3 sequence reads: CASSQDLVQETQYF. DNA of the CDR3: TGTGCCAGCAGCCAAGACTTAGTCCAAGAGACCCAGTACTTC.

The rearrangement joins TRBV11-2 to TRBJ2-3; D unclear. Looked up from germline, CDR1 is SGHAT and CDR2 is FQNNGV. The CDR3 consists of 16 residues. With 1 base removed from V and 3 bases from J, the gap between germline ends came to 14 bases. CDR3 DNA: TGTGCCAGCAGCTTAGGGCTTAGCTCCCTTACAGATACGCAGTATTTT. Residues: CASSLGLSSLTDTQYF.

The V call is TRBV3-1 (or the pseudogene TRBV3-2), the J call TRBJ1-2; 8 nucleotides align to TRBD1. The CDR3 is made up of 16 amino acids. Trimming removed 6 bases from V and 6 bases from J; junction bases left unmatched: 15. CDR1 and CDR2 from the germline V gene are LGHDT and YNNKEL (reference sequence). This CDR3 reads CASSRLRGRNSDGYTF. The CDR3 bases are TGTGCCAGCAGTCGACTCAGGGGGCGAAATTCCGATGGCTACACCTTC.

CDR3 DNA sequence: TGTGCCAGCAGCTACCGGGACAGGGTAGTCTATGGCTACACCTTC. Protein: CASSYRDRVVYGYTF. This chain connects TRBV5-4 to TRBJ1-2, with 9 bases fitting TRBD1. Germline CDR1 SGHNT, CDR2 YYREEE (reference sequence). J gave up 4 bases and V 3 bases, and 7 bases lay outside the gene matches. There are 15 residues in the CDR3.

Only one count was recorded for this clone. The J gene is TRBJ2-2, the V gene TRBV5-1, with 7 bases matching TRBD1. There are 16 residues in the CDR3. Germline values: CDR1 SGHRS, CDR2 YFSETQ. With V trimmed by 5 bases and J by 5 bases, 12 bases remained unmatched. The CDR3: CASSLTRQGDTGELFF. CDR3 nucleotide sequence: TGCGCCAGCAGTTTAACCAGACAGGGAGATACCGGGGAGCTGTTTTTT.

This rearrangement joins TRBV11-3 to TRBJ1-3; possible D gene TRBD1, 5 bases. Trimming took 2 bases from V and 4 from J, leaving 9 bases between them. CDR3 length: 14 amino acids. CDR1 SGHNT and CDR2 YENEEA come from the germline V gene. Written as DNA, the CDR3 is TGTGCCAGCAGCTTAAAAGGGGCAGGAAACACCATATATTTT. Its protein product is CASSLKGAGNTIYF.

The rearrangement links TRBV19 to TRBJ2-3; perhaps TRBD1 as D (6 bases). This CDR3 has 16 amino acids. The germline V gene encodes CDR1 LNHDA and CDR2 SQIVND (reference sequence). The V end was cut by 7 bases, the J end by 0 bases, with 17 bases between. The chain's CDR3 is CASKEIGTTSTDTQYF. CDR3 in DNA: TGTGCCAGTAAGGAGATCGGGACAACTAGCACAGATACGCAGTATTTT.